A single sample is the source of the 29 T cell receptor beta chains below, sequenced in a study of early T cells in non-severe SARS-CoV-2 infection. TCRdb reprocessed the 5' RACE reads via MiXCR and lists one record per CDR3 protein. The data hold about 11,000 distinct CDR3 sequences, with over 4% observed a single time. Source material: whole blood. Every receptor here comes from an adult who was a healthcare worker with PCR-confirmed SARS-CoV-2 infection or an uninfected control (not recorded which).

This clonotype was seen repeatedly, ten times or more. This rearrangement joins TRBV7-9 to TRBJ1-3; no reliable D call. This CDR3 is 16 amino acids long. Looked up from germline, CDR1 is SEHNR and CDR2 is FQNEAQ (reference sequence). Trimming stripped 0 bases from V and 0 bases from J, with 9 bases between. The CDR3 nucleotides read TGTGCCAGCAGCTTAGCGCTGGTAGTCTCTGGAAACACCATATATTTT. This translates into CASSLALVVSGNTIYF.

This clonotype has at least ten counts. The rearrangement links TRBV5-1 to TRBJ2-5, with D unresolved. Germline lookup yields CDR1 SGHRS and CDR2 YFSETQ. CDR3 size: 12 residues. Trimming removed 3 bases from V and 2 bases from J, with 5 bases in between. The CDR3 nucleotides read TGCGCCAGCAGCTCCAGTCAAGAGACCCAGTACTTC. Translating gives CASSSSQETQYF.

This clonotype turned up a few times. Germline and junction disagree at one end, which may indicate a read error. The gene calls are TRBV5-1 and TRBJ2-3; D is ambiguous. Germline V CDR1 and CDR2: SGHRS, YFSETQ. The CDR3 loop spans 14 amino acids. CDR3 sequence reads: CASSLDSGTDTEYF. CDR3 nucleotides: TGCGCCAGCAGCTTGGATTCGGGCACAGATACGGAGTATTTT.

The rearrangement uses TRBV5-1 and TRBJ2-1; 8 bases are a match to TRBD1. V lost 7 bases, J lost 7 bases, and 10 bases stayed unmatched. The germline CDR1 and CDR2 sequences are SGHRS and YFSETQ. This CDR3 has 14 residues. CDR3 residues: CASSRQGAWNEQFF. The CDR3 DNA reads TGCGCCAGCTCACGGCAGGGGGCATGGAATGAGCAGTTCTTC.

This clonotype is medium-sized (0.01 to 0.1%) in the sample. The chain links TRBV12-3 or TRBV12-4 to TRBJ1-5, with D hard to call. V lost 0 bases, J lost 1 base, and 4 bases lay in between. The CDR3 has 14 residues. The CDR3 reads CASSLAASNQPQHF. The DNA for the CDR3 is TGTGCCAGCAGTTTAGCTGCGAGCAATCAGCCCCAGCATTTT.

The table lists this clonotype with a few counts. The CDR3, as DNA: TGTGCCAGCAGCTCTAACCCCCCCGGGAATTCACCCCTCCACTTT. Protein sequence: CASSSNPPGNSPLHF. The rearrangement joins TRBV11-2 to TRBJ1-6; D is unresolved. This CDR3 has 15 amino acids. The germline V gene has CDR1 SGHAT and CDR2 FQNNGV. Trimming removed 4 bases from V and 7 bases from J, with 14 bases in between.

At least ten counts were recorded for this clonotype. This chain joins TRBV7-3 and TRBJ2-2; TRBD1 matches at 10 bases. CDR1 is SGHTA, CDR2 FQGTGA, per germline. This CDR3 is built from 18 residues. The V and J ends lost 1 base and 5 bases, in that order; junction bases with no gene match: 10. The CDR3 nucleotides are TGTGCCAGCAGCTTAATTTCGGGACAGGGGAGTGAAACCGGGGAGCTGTTTTTT. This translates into CASSLISGQGSETGELFF. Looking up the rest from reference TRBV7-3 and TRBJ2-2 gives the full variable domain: GAGVSQTPSNKVTEKGKYVELRCDPISGHTALYWYRQSLGQGPEFLIYFQGTGAADDSGLPNDRFFAVRPEGSVSTLKIQRTERGDSAVYLCASSLISGQGSETGELFFGEGSRLTVL.

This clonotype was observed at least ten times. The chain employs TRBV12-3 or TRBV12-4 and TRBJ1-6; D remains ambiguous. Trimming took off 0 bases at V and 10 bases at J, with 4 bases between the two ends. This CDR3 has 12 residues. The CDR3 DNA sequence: TGTGCCAGCAGTTTAGCGCGATCACCCCTCCACTTT. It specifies CASSLARSPLHF.

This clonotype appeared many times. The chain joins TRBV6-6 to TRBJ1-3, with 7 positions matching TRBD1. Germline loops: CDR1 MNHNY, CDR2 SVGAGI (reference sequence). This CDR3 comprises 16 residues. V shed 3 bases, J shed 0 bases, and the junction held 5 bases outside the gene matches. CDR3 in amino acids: CASSYTGDSSGNTIYF. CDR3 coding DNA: TGTGCCAGCAGTTATACAGGGGACAGCTCTGGAAACACCATATATTTT.

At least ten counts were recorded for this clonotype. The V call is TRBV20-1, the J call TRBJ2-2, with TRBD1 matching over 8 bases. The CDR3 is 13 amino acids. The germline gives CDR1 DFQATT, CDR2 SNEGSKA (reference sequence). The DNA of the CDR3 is TGCAGCCTCCGGACAGGGCGTACCGGGGAGCTGTTTTTT. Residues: CSLRTGRTGELFF.

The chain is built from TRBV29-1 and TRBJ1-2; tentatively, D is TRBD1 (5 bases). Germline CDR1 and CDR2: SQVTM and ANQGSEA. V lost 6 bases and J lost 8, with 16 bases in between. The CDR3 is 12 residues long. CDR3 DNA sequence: TGCAGCGTAGACTTCGCAGGGCTGGGCTACACCTTC. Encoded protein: CSVDFAGLGYTF.

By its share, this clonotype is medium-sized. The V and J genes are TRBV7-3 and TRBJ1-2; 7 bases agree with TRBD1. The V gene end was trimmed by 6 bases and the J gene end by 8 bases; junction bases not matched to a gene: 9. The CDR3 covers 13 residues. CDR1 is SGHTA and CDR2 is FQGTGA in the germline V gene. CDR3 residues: CASSGTGEGGYTF. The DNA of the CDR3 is TGTGCCAGCAGTGGTACAGGGGAAGGGGGCTACACCTTC.

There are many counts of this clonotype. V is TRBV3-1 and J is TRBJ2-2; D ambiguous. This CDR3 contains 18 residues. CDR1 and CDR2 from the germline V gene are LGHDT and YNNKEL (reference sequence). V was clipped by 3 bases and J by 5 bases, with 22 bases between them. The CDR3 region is CASSQVTWRVEKTGELFF. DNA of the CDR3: TGTGCCAGCAGCCAGGTCACTTGGCGAGTCGAAAAAACCGGGGAGCTGTTTTTT.

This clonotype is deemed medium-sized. This CDR3 reads CASGPRGLTEAFF. CDR3 in DNA: TGTGCCAGCGGCCCTAGGGGGCTCACTGAAGCTTTCTTT. The rearrangement joins TRBV14 to TRBJ1-1, with 7 bases fitting TRBD1. This CDR3 is built from 13 residues. V lost 8 bases and J lost 4; bases outside the gene matches: 7. Germline CDR1 reads SGHDN; CDR2 reads FVKESK. The complete variable domain, with remaining parts taken from reference TRBV14 and TRBJ1-1, reads EAGVTQFPSHSVIEKGQTVTLRCDPISGHDNLYWYRRVMGKEIKFLLHFVKESKQDESGMPNNRFLAERTGGTYSTLKVQPAELEDSGVYFCASGPRGLTEAFFGQGTRLTVV.

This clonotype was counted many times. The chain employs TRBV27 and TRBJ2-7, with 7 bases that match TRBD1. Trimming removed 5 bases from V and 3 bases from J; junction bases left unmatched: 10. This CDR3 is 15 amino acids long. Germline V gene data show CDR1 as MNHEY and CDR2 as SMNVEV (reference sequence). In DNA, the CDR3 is TGTGCCAGCAGTCCCTTCGGGACAGAAGGCTACGAGCAGTACTTC. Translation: CASSPFGTEGYEQYF.

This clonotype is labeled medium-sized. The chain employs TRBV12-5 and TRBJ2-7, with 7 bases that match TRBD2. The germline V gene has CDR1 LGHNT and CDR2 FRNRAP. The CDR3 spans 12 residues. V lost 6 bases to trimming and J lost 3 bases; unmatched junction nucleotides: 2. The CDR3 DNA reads TGTGCTAGTGGGTGGACTAGCTACGAGCAGTACTTC. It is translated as CASGWTSYEQYF. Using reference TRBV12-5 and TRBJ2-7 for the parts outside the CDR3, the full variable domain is DARVTQTPRHKVTEMGQEVTMRCQPILGHNTVFWYRQTMMQGLELLAYFRNRAPLDDSGMPKDRFSAEMPDATLATLKIQPSEPRDSAVYFCASGWTSYEQYFGPGTRLTVT.

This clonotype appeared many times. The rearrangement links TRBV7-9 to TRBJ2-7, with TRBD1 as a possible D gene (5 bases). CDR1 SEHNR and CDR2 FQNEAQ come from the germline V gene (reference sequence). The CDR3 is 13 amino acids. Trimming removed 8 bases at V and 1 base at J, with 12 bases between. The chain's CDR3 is CASRDSLSYEQYF. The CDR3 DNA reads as TGTGCCAGCCGCGACAGTTTATCCTACGAGCAGTACTTC.

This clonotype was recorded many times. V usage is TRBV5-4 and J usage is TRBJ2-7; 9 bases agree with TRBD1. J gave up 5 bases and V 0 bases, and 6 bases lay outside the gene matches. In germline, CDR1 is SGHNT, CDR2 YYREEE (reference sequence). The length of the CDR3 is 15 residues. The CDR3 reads CASSLGDRVSHEQYF. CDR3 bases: TGTGCCAGCAGCTTGGGGGACAGGGTTTCGCACGAGCAGTACTTC.

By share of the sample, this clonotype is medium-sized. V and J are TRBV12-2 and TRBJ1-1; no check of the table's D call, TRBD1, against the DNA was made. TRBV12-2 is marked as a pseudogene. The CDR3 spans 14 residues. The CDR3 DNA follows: TGTGCAAGTCGCCCCGACCCCGGCGGGGCTGAAGCTTTCTTT. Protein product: CASRPDPGGAEAFF.

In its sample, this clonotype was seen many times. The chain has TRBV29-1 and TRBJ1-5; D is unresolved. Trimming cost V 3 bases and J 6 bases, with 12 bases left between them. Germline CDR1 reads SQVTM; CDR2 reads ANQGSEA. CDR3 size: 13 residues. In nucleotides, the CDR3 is TGCAGCGTTGAGAAACCCGAGGCTCAGCCCCAGCATTTT. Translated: CSVEKPEAQPQHF. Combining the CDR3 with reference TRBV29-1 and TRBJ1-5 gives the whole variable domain SAVISQKPSRDICQRGTSLTIQCQVDSQVTMMFWYRQQPGQSLTLIATANQGSEATYESGFVIDKFPISRPNLTFSTLTVSNMSPEDSSIYLCSVEKPEAQPQHFGDGTRLSIL.

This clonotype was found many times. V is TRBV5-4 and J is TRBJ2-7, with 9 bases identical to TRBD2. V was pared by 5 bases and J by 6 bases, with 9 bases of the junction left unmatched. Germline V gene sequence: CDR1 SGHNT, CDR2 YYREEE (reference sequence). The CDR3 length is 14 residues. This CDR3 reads CASSFGSGGTEQYF. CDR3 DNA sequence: TGTGCCAGCAGTTTCGGTAGCGGGGGCACCGAGCAGTACTTC.

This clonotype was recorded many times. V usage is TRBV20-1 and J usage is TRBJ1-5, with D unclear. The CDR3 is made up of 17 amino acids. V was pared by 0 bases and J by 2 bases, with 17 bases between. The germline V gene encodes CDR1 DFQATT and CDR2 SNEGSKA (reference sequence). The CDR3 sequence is CSARDALGVTGNQPQHF. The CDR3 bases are TGCAGTGCTAGAGATGCCCTTGGGGTGACGGGCAATCAGCCCCAGCATTTT.

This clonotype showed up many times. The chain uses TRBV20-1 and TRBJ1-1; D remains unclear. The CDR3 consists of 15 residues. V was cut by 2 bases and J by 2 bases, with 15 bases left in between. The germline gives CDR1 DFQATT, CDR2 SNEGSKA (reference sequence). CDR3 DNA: TGCAGTGCTAGAAGGGCCGGGAACACCAACACTGAAGCTTTCTTT. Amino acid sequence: CSARRAGNTNTEAFF.

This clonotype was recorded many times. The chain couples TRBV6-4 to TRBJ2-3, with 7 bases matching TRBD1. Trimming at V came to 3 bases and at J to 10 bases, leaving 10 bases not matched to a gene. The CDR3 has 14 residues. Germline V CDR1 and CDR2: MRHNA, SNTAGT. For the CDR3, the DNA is TGTGCCAGCAGTGATGGGACCGACAGGGCACCGCAGTATTTT. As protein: CASSDGTDRAPQYF.

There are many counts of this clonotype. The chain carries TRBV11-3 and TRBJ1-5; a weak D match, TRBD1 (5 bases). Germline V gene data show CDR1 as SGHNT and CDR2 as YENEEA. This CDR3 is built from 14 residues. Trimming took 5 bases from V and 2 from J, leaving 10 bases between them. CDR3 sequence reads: CASSQGRGNQPQHF. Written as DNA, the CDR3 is TGTGCCAGCAGCCAGGGAAGGGGCAATCAGCCCCAGCATTTT.

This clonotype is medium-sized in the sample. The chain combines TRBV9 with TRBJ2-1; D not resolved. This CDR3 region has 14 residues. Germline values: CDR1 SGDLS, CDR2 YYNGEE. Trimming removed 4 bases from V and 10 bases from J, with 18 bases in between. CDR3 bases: TGTGCCAGCAGCCCACAGCTGCGGACCGGGGAGCAGTTCTTC. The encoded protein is CASSPQLRTGEQFF.

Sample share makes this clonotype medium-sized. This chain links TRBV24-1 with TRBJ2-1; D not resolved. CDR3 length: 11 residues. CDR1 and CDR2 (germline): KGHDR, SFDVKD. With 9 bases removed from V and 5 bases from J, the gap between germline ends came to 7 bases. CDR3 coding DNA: TGTGCCACCCAAGTAGACAATGAGCAGTTCTTC. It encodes CATQVDNEQFF.

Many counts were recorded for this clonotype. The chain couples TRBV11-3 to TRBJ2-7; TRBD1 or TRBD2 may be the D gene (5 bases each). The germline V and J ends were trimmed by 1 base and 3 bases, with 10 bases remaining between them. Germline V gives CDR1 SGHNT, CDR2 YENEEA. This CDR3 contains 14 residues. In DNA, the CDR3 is TGTGCCAGCAGCTTAGGAGGGGCCAACTACGAGCAGTACTTC. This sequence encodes CASSLGGANYEQYF.

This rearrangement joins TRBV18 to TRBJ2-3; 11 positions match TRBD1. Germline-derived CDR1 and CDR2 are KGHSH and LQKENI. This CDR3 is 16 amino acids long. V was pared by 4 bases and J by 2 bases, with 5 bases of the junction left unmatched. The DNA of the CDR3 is TGTGCCAGCTCACGGTGGACAGGGGGCGACACAGATACGCAGTATTTT. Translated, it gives CASSRWTGGDTDTQYF.